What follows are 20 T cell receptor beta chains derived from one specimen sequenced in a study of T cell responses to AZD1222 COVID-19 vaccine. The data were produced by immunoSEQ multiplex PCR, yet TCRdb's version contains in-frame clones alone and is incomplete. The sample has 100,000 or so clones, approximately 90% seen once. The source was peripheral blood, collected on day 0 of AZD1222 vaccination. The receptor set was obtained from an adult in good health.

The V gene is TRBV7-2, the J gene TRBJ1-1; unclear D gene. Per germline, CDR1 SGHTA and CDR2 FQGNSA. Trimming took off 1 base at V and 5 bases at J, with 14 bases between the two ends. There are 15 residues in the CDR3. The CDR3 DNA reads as TGTGCCAGCAGCTTAGGGCCGGCAGGTCCAACTGAAGCTTTCTTT. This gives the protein CASSLGPAGPTEAFF.

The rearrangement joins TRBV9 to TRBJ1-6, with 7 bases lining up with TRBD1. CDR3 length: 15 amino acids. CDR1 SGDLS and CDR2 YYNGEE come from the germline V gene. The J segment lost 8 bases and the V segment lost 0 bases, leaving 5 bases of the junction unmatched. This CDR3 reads CASSVGQGGHSPLHF. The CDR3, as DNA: TGTGCCAGCAGCGTAGGACAGGGTGGGCATTCACCCCTCCACTTT.

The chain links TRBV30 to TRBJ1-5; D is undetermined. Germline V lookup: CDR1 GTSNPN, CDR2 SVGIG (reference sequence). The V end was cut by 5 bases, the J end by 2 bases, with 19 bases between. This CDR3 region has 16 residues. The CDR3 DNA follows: TGTGCCTGGGGGGAAAACCACGGACTGGGCAATCAGCCCCAGCATTTT. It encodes CAWGENHGLGNQPQHF.

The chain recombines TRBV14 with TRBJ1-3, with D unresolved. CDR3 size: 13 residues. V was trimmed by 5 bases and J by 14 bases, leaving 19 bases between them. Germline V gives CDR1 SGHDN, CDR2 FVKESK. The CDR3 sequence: CASSDRVREVLYF. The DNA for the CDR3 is TGTGCCAGCAGCGATCGAGTCCGGGAAGTGCTATATTTT.

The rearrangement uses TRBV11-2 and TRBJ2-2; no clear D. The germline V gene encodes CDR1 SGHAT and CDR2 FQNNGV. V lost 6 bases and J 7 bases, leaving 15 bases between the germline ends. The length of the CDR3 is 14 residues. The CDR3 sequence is CASSPSGRNGELFF. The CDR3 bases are TGTGCCAGCAGTCCTTCCGGCAGAAACGGGGAGCTGTTTTTT.

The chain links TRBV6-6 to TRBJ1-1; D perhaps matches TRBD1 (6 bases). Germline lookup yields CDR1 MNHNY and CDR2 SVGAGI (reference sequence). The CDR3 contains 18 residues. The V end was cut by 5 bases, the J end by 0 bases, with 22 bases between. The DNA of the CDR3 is TGTGCCAGCAGTCGGAGACACGGCCCGAGGGGGATGAACACTGAAGCTTTCTTT. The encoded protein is CASSRRHGPRGMNTEAFF.

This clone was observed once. CDR3 bases: TGCGCCAGCAGCTTGGCACGGAGTCGGACAGGGGGCTACGAGCAGTACTTC. Translating it yields CASSLARSRTGGYEQYF. The chain employs TRBV5-1 and TRBJ2-7, with TRBD1 matching over 10 bases. Germline lookup yields CDR1 SGHRS and CDR2 YFSETQ. The CDR3 runs 17 residues. V gave up 0 bases and J gave up 3 bases; unmatched junction bases: 9.

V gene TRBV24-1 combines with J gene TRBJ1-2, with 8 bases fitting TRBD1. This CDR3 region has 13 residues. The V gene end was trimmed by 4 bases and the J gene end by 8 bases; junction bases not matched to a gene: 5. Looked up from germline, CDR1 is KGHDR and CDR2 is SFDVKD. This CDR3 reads CATSDPRGLGYTF. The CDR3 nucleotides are TGTGCCACCAGTGACCCCAGGGGGCTCGGCTACACCTTC.

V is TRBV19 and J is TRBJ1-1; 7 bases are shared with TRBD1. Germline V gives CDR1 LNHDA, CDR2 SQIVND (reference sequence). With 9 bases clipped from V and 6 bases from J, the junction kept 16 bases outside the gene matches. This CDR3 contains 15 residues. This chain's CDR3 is CASTSGSGGLSEAFF. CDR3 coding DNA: TGTGCCAGCACCTCGGGATCAGGGGGTTTATCTGAAGCTTTCTTT.

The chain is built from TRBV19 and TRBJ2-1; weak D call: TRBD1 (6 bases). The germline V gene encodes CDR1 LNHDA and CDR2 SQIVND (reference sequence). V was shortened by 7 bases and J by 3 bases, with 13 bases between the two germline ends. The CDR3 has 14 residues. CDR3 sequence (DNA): TGTGCCAGTACCCCACAGGGTGGCTACAATGAGCAGTTCTTC. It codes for CASTPQGGYNEQFF.

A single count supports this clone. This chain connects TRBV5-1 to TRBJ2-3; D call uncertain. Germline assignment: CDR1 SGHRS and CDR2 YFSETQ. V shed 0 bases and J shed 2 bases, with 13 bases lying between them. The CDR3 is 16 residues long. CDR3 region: CASSLEADPSTDTQYF. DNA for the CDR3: TGCGCCAGCAGCTTGGAGGCCGATCCCTCCACAGATACGCAGTATTTT.

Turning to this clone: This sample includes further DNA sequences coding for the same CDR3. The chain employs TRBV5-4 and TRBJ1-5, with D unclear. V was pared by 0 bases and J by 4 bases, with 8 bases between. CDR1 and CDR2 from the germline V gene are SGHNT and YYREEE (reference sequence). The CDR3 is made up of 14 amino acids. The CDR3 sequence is CASSLAGGNQPQHF. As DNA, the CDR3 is TGTGCCAGCAGCTTGGCGGGTGGAAATCAGCCCCAGCATTTT.

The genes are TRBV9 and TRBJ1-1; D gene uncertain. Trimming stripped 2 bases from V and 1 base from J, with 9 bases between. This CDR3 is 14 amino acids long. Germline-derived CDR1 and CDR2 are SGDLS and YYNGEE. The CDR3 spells CASSVRQTNTEAFF. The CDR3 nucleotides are TGTGCCAGCAGCGTGAGGCAGACGAACACTGAAGCTTTCTTT. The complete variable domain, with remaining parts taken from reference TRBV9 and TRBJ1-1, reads DSGVTQTPKHLITATGQRVTLRCSPRSGDLSVYWYQQSLDQGLQFLIQYYNGEERAKGNILERFSAQQFPDLHSELNLSSLELGDSALYFCASSVRQTNTEAFFGQGTRLTVV.

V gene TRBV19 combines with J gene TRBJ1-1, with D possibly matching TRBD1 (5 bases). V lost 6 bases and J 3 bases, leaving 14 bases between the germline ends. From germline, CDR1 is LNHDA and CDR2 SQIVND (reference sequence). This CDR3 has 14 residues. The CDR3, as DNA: TGTGCCAGTAGCCGGACACGCGGCGACACTGAAGCTTTCTTT. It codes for CASSRTRGDTEAFF.

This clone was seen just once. The CDR3 loop reads CASSQGGSGNTIYF. Here the CDR3 DNA reads TGTGCCAGCAGTCAAGGGGGCTCTGGAAACACCATATATTTT. This rearrangement joins TRBV19 to TRBJ1-3; TRBD1 is a possible D gene (6 bases). The CDR3 consists of 14 residues. Looked up from germline, CDR1 is LNHDA and CDR2 is SQIVND (reference sequence). V was pared by 9 bases and J by 0 bases, with 12 bases between.

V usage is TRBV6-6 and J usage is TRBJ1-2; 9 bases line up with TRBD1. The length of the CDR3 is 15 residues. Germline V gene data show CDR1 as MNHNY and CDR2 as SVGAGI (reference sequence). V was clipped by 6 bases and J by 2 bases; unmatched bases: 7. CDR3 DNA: TGTGCCAGCAGAATAGCCGGGACAGGGAACTATGGCTACACCTTC. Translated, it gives CASRIAGTGNYGYTF.

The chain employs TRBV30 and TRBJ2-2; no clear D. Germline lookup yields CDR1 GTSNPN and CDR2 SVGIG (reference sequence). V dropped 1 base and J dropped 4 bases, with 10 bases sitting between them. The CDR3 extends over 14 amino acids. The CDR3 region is CAWSGPGATGELFF. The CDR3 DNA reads TGTGCCTGGAGTGGTCCAGGTGCCACCGGGGAGCTGTTTTTT.

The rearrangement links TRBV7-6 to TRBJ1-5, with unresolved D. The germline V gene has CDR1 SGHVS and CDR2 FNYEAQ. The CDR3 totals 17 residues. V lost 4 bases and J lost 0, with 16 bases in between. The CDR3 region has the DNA TGTGCCAGCAGCTCGCCCCGGGAAATAAATAGCAATCAGCCCCAGCATTTT. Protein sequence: CASSSPREINSNQPQHF.

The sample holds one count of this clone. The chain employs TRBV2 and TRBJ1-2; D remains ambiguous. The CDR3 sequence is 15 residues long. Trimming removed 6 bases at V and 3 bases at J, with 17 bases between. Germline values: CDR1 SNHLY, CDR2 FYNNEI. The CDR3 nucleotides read TGTGCCAGCAGAATACCCTCCGCTTTAGACTATGGCTACACCTTC. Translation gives CASRIPSALDYGYTF.

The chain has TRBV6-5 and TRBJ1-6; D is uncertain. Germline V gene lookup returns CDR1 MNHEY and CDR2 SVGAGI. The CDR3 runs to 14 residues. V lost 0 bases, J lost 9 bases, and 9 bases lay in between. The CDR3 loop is CASSYSLRSSPLHF. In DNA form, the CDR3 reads TGTGCCAGCAGTTACTCTCTTAGGTCTTCACCCCTCCACTTT.